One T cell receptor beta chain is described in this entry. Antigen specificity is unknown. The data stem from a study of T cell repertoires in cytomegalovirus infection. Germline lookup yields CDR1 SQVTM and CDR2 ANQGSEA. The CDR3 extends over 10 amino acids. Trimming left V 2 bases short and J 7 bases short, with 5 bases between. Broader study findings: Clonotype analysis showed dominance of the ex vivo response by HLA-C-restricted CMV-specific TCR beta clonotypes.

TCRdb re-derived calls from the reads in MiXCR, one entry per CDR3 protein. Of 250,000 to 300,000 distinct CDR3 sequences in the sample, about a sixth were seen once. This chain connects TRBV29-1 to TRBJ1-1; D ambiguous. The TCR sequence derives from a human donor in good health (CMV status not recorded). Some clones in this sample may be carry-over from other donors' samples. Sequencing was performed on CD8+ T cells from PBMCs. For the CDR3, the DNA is TGCAGCGTTGAACGAGTTGAAGCTTTCTTT. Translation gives CSVERVEAFF.